A selection of T cell receptor beta chains follows, all from one sample in a study of PD-L1 blockade in urothelial cancer. The method was immunoSEQ multiplex PCR; TCRdb's version includes in-frame clones alone and lacks a portion of them. The profile shows roughly 130,000 clones, 65% to 85% of them singletons. The source was PBMCs, collected around atezolizumab (anti-PD-L1) treatment. Receptors were obtained from a man aged 45-65 years with urothelial cancer. Each CDR3 is given with its conserved first and last residue. The D gene is left open where the match is weak. Clone size appears in some rows only: once, few, many, or a class for an expanded clone.

few	-	TRBV10-2	TRBJ2-2	CASSSIANGELFF	TGCGCCAGCAGTTCTATCGCGAACGGGGAGCTGTTTTTT
once	-	TRBV30	TRBJ1-2	CAWRLGGGYTF	TGTGCCTGGAGATTGGGGGGGGGCTACACCTTC
-	-	TRBV10-3	TRBJ1-4	CAISESAGVEKLFF	TGTGCCATCAGTGAGTCGGCAGGGGTGGAAAAACTGTTTTTT
once	TRBD2	TRBV6-6	TRBJ2-1	CASSQGLAGGQGEQFF	TGTGCCAGCAGCCAAGGACTAGCGGGAGGGCAGGGGGAGCAGTTCTTC
-	TRBD1	TRBV6-5	TRBJ2-2	CASRAGTGVGELFF	TGTGCCAGCAGGGCCGGGACAGGGGTCGGGGAGCTGTTTTTT
-	TRBD1	TRBV18	TRBJ2-1	CASSPTGGNEQFF	TGTGCCAGCTCACCGACAGGGGGGAATGAGCAGTTCTTC
-	TRBD1	TRBV19	TRBJ1-5	CASSVGQAYSNQPQHF	TGTGCCAGTAGTGTCGGACAGGCCTATAGCAATCAGCCCCAGCATTTT
few	-	TRBV2	TRBJ1-1	CASSVVPGNTEAFF	TGTGCCAGCAGTGTGGTTCCAGGGAACACTGAAGCTTTCTTT
-	-	TRBV18	TRBJ2-2	CASSRLKPGDTGELFF	TGTGCCAGCTCACGTTTAAAGCCAGGGGACACCGGGGAGCTGTTTTTT
-	-	TRBV6-6	TRBJ2-7	CASRRETPYEQYF	TGTGCCAGCAGACGGGAAACCCCATACGAGCAGTACTTC
-	TRBD1	TRBV5-1	TRBJ2-7	CASSFKDRGFYEQYF	TGCGCCAGCAGCTTCAAGGACAGGGGGTTCTACGAGCAGTACTTC
-	TRBD2	TRBV18	TRBJ2-3	CASSPPRTSADTQYF	TGTGCCAGCTCACCACCGCGGACTAGCGCAGATACGCAGTATTTT
-	-	TRBV28	TRBJ1-2	CASSQTLRFLTF	TGTGCCAGCAGTCAAACCCTCAGGTTTCTCACCTTC
few	TRBD1	TRBV5-1	TRBJ2-7	CASSLTGTGVYEQYF	TGCGCCAGCAGCTTGACCGGGACAGGGGTCTACGAGCAGTACTTC
-	-	TRBV10-3	TRBJ2-2	CAISELSAGELFF	TGTGCCATCAGTGAGTTGAGCGCCGGGGAGCTGTTTTTT
once	-	TRBV7-9	TRBJ2-3	CASSPGEFQDTQYF	TGTGCCAGCAGCCCGGGGGAGTTTCAAGATACGCAGTATTTT
-	TRBD1	TRBV7-8	TRBJ1-1	CASSQQGWSTEAFF	TGTGCCAGCAGCCAACAGGGGTGGAGCACTGAAGCTTTCTTT
-	-	TRBV6-1	TRBJ2-7	CASSEVSLGWHEQYF	TGTGCCAGCAGTGAAGTTAGTCTAGGTTGGCACGAGCAGTACTTC
-	-	TRBV2	TRBJ2-2	CASVPANTGELFF	TGTGCCAGCGTGCCAGCGAACACCGGGGAGCTGTTTTTT
-	TRBD1	TRBV19	TRBJ1-2	CASSIDMGTGSLFNYGYTF	TGTGCCAGTAGTATAGATATGGGGACAGGATCCCTATTTAACTATGGCTACACCTTC
-	TRBD2	TRBV7-9	TRBJ2-2	CASSLGAGVAGELFF	TGTGCCAGCAGCTTAGGAGCGGGAGTCGCCGGGGAGCTGTTTTTT
-	-	TRBV5-5	TRBJ2-7	CASSLNRDTTYEQYF	TGTGCCAGCAGCTTGAACCGGGACACCACCTACGAGCAGTACTTC
-	TRBD1	TRBV18	TRBJ1-5	CASSYGTDNQPQHF	TGTGCCAGCTCCTATGGGACAGACAATCAGCCCCAGCATTTT
-	TRBD2	TRBV18	TRBJ2-5	CASSPALTSSQETQYF	TGTGCCAGCTCACCGGCGTTGACTAGCAGTCAAGAGACCCAGTACTTC
-	TRBD2	TRBV12-5	TRBJ2-3	CASGSTAGLAGQGTDTQYF	TGTGCTAGTGGTTCGACCGCGGGACTAGCGGGACAGGGCACAGATACGCAGTATTTT
-	TRBD1	TRBV30	TRBJ2-1	CAWAGTGYNEQFF	TGTGCCTGGGCCGGGACAGGGTACAATGAGCAGTTCTTC
-	-	TRBV7-9	TRBJ2-2	CASSSEVRTGELFF	TGTGCCAGCAGCAGCGAGGTCCGCACCGGGGAGCTGTTTTTT
-	-	TRBV28	TRBJ1-1	CASTPAGGVPPEAFF	TGTGCCAGCACACCGGCGGGAGGGGTCCCACCTGAAGCTTTCTTT
-	TRBD1	TRBV18	TRBJ2-2	CASSPRQGPTGELFF	TGTGCCAGCTCACCACGACAGGGCCCCACCGGGGAGCTGTTTTTT
-	-	TRBV5-6	TRBJ1-5	CASSLYDQPQHF	TGTGCCAGCAGCTTGTATGATCAGCCCCAGCATTTT
-	-	TRBV7-7	TRBJ2-2	CASSRTAGELFF	TGTGCTAGCAGCCGGACTGCCGGGGAGCTGTTTTTT
-	-	TRBV9	TRBJ1-1	CASSETGNTEAFF	TGTGCCAGCAGCGAAACAGGGAACACTGAAGCTTTCTTT
-	-	TRBV30	TRBJ2-2	CAWRPSPAYTGNVFF	TGTGCCTGGAGGCCCTCCCCGGCCTATACGGGGAATGTGTTTTTT
-	-	TRBV5-4	TRBJ2-1	CASSLVAGSGNEQFF	TGTGCCAGCAGCTTGGTCGCCGGGTCTGGAAATGAGCAGTTCTTC
-	TRBD2	TRBV19	TRBJ2-1	CASSGGLAPYNEQFF	TGTGCCAGTAGTGGGGGACTAGCTCCATACAATGAGCAGTTCTTC
few	-	TRBV19	TRBJ1-5	CASTGMQGMPQHF	TGTGCCAGTACCGGAATGCAGGGGATGCCCCAGCATTTT
-	-	TRBV2	TRBJ1-4	CASSPEGFNEKLFF	TGTGCCAGCAGCCCGGAGGGATTTAATGAAAAACTGTTTTTT
-	-	TRBV7-9	TRBJ1-2	CASSLEQWAPSGYTF	TGTGCCAGCAGCTTAGAACAGTGGGCGCCTAGCGGCTACACCTTC
-	TRBD2	TRBV2	TRBJ2-2	CASNSRGFVTGELFF	TGTGCCAGCAATTCGCGGGGGTTTGTGACCGGGGAGCTGTTTTTT
-	-	TRBV2	TRBJ2-1	CASSEVASWTKFF	TGTGCCAGCAGTGAAGTGGCTAGCTGGACGAAGTTCTTC
-	TRBD2	TRBV6-6	TRBJ2-1	CASSFPEREGRQFF	TGTGCCAGCAGTTTCCCGGAGCGGGAGGGCCGGCAGTTCTTC
once	-	TRBV10-3	TRBJ2-3	CAISDGQGTQYF	TGTGCCATCAGTGATGGGCAGGGCACGCAGTATTTT
-	-	TRBV9	TRBJ2-1	CASRRGPSSYNEQFF	TGTGCCAGCAGGCGGGGTCCAAGCTCCTACAATGAGCAGTTCTTC
-	TRBD1	TRBV5-1	TRBJ1-2	CASSLSPWDRPGYTF	TGCGCCAGCAGCTTGAGCCCGTGGGACAGGCCTGGCTACACCTTC
-	-	TRBV4-2	TRBJ2-7	CASSQLTTGAYEQYF	TGTGCCAGCAGCCAATTGACTACCGGAGCCTACGAGCAGTACTTC
once	-	TRBV5-1	TRBJ2-1	CASNKGETYNEQFF	TGCGCCAGTAACAAGGGGGAAACCTACAATGAGCAGTTCTTC
-	TRBD2	TRBV28	TRBJ2-3	CASRGTSGTGTDTQYF	TGTGCCAGCAGAGGGACTAGCGGGACCGGGACAGATACGCAGTATTTT
-	-	TRBV6-1	TRBJ1-2	CASGLYGYTF	TGTGCCAGCGGACTCTATGGCTACACCTTC
-	-	TRBV18	TRBJ1-1	CASSPLQANTEAFF	TGTGCCAGCTCACCACTCCAGGCGAACACTGAAGCTTTCTTT
few	-	TRBV28	TRBJ2-1	CASRRDRVGLYNEQFF	TGTGCCAGCAGGCGCGACAGAGTGGGCCTCTACAATGAGCAGTTCTTC
-	TRBD1	TRBV6-1	TRBJ1-5	CASSEDRTNQPQHF	TGTGCCAGCAGTGAGGACAGGACCAATCAGCCCCAGCATTTT
-	-	TRBV19	TRBJ1-1	CASSDVLETEAFF	TGTGCCAGTAGTGACGTACTAGAAACTGAAGCTTTCTTT
-	-	TRBV5-4	TRBJ1-2	CASSQVWTELVYGYTF	TGTGCCAGCAGCCAAGTATGGACAGAGTTAGTCTATGGCTACACCTTC
-	-	TRBV28	TRBJ2-2	CASSPRGARNTGELFF	TGTGCCAGCAGTCCCCGTGGAGCGCGCAACACCGGGGAGCTGTTTTTT
-	-	TRBV5-1	TRBJ1-3	CASSVQGPGNTIYF	TGCGCCAGCAGCGTCCAGGGTCCCGGGAACACCATATATTTT